Presented here are 20 T cell receptor beta chains from one specimen sequenced in a study of blood T cell repertoires in COVID-19. Generated by immunoSEQ multiplex PCR, the TCRdb table keeps only in-frame clones and is missing some. The sample records more than 60,000 clones, 65% to 85% being singletons. Sequencing input: peripheral blood. These receptors were obtained from a man aged 50-60 years with acute or convalescent COVID-19.

CDR3 in amino acids: CASSSETGYEQYF. The CDR3 nucleotides read TGTGCCAGCAGTTCAGAGACAGGGTACGAGCAGTACTTC. The V and J genes are TRBV27 and TRBJ2-7; TRBD1 matches at 7 bases. This CDR3 is 13 amino acids long. Trimming cost V 4 bases and J 4 bases; bases outside gene matches: 4. CDR1 is MNHEY and CDR2 is SMNVEV in the germline V gene (reference sequence).

The chain uses TRBV7-2 and TRBJ2-3; 9 bases are shared with TRBD1. Germline V lookup: CDR1 SGHTA, CDR2 FQGNSA. Unmatched junction bases numbered 5, after V lost 4 bases and J lost 3 bases. The length of the CDR3 is 15 residues. DNA of the CDR3: TGTGCCAGCAGCTCGGGGACAGGGCGAACAGATACGCAGTATTTT. Residues: CASSSGTGRTDTQYF.

V gene TRBV28 combines with J gene TRBJ2-5, with 8 bases lining up with TRBD1. After removal of 4 bases from V and 3 bases from J, the junction contained 1 base not matched to a gene. Germline assignment: CDR1 MDHEN and CDR2 SYDVKM. CDR3 length equals 13 residues. The CDR3: CASSSGQEETQYF. The CDR3, as DNA: TGTGCCAGCAGTTCGGGACAGGAAGAGACCCAGTACTTC.

This chain joins TRBV28 and TRBJ2-7, with 9 bases lining up with TRBD1. Germline-derived CDR1 and CDR2 are MDHEN and SYDVKM. The length of the CDR3 is 14 residues. Trimming took 7 bases from V and 0 from J; bases not matched to a gene: 4. CDR3 region: CASIPGQGSYEQYF. The CDR3 DNA sequence: TGTGCCAGCATCCCGGGACAGGGCTCCTACGAGCAGTACTTC.

V and J are TRBV6-1 and TRBJ1-5; TRBD1 matches 10 bases. Germline values: CDR1 MNHNS, CDR2 SASEGT. This CDR3 region has 16 residues. The V segment lost 4 bases and the J segment 2 bases; nucleotides outside the gene matches: 5. The CDR3 sequence: CASSATGTGGNQPQHF. The CDR3 DNA follows: TGTGCCAGCAGTGCTACCGGGACAGGGGGCAATCAGCCCCAGCATTTT.

The rearrangement links TRBV7-9 to TRBJ2-1; TRBD2 aligns across 7 bases. Germline lookup yields CDR1 SEHNR and CDR2 FQNEAQ (reference sequence). V dropped 5 bases and J dropped 6; count of bases not matched to a gene: 10. The CDR3 has 15 residues. CDR3 bases: TGTGCCAGCAGCCGCGTGACGGGAGGAGTCAATGAGCAGTTCTTC. Encoded protein: CASSRVTGGVNEQFF.

This chain connects TRBV4-1 to TRBJ1-5; D remains ambiguous. The V end lost 1 base, the J end lost 4 bases, and 5 bases lay between the germline ends. The CDR3 is 13 amino acids. The germline V gene encodes CDR1 MGHRA and CDR2 YSYEKL. Here the CDR3 reads CASSQVGNQPQHF. The CDR3 DNA reads TGCGCCAGCAGCCAAGTCGGGAATCAGCCCCAGCATTTT.

The chain uses TRBV24-1 and TRBJ2-3; TRBD1 matches 7 bases. The CDR3 extends over 14 amino acids. V was clipped by 4 bases and J by 3 bases; unmatched bases: 3. Germline assignment: CDR1 KGHDR and CDR2 SFDVKD. CDR3 nucleotides: TGTGCCACCAGTGACCCGACAGGGACAGATACGCAGTATTTT. Protein: CATSDPTGTDTQYF.

The chain links TRBV28 to TRBJ2-7, with TRBD1 matching over 7 bases. Germline-derived CDR1 and CDR2 are MDHEN and SYDVKM. Germline trimming cut 5 bases from V and 0 bases from J; bases unmatched to any gene: 7. The length of the CDR3 is 15 residues. The CDR3 DNA is TGTGCCAGCAGTCCCGACAGGGCTAGCTCCTACGAGCAGTACTTC. Protein: CASSPDRASSYEQYF. The variable domain in full, with the rest retrieved from reference TRBV28 and TRBJ2-7, is DVKVTQSSRYLVKRTGEKVFLECVQDMDHENMFWYRQDPGLGLRLIYFSYDVKMKEKGDIPEGYSVSREKKERFSLILESASTNQTSMYLCASSPDRASSYEQYFGPGTRLTVT.

The chain is built from TRBV2 and TRBJ2-7; TRBD1 aligns across 8 bases. Trimming cost V 7 bases and J 3 bases; bases outside gene matches: 8. The CDR3 spans 14 residues. Looked up from germline, CDR1 is SNHLY and CDR2 is FYNNEI. Here the CDR3 reads CASTDAGGIYEQYF. CDR3 in DNA: TGTGCCAGCACTGACGCAGGGGGCATCTACGAGCAGTACTTC.

The rearrangement links TRBV9 to TRBJ2-5, with 13 nucleotides matching TRBD2. The V segment lost 0 bases and the J segment 5 bases; nucleotides outside the gene matches: 4. This CDR3 comprises 16 residues. The germline V gene has CDR1 SGDLS and CDR2 YYNGEE. Here the CDR3 DNA reads TGTGCCAGCAGCGTAGCAGGGACTAGCGGGATGGAGACCCAGTACTTC. Its translation: CASSVAGTSGMETQYF.

V gene TRBV6-5 combines with J gene TRBJ2-2, with 11 nucleotides matching TRBD1. V trimming: 7 bases; J trimming: 4 bases; junction bases outside the gene matches: 5. The CDR3 consists of 15 residues. Germline CDR1 MNHEY, CDR2 SVGAGI. The CDR3 is CASMRTGGITGELFF. CDR3 sequence (DNA): TGTGCCAGCATGAGGACAGGGGGCATCACCGGGGAGCTGTTTTTT.

The chain recombines TRBV15 with TRBJ2-2; D is perhaps TRBD1 (5 bases). The V and J ends lost 5 bases and 5 bases respectively, with 15 bases between them. This CDR3 region has 15 residues. CDR1 is LNHNV, CDR2 YYDKDF, per germline (reference sequence). CDR3 residues: CATSLAGRFTGELFF. Written as DNA, the CDR3 is TGTGCCACCAGCCTGGCAGGGCGGTTTACCGGGGAGCTGTTTTTT.

The V call is TRBV12-5, the J call TRBJ1-6, with a weak D call TRBD1 (6 bases). The V end lost 2 bases, the J end lost 8 bases, and 7 bases lay between the germline ends. This CDR3 comprises 13 residues. Looked up from germline, CDR1 is LGHNT and CDR2 is FRNRAP. The DNA for the CDR3 is TGTGCTAGTGGTTTGACAGGGTATTCACCCCTCCACTTT. Translating gives CASGLTGYSPLHF.

There are a few counts of this clone. The V gene is TRBV21-1, the J gene TRBJ1-5; the D call of TRBD1 is as the table states it, not checked on the DNA. TRBV21-1 counts as a pseudogene. The CDR3 totals 16 residues. The CDR3, as DNA: TGTGCCAGCACCAAAGACAGGCTTGCATGCAATCAGCCCCAGCATTTT. It encodes CASTKDRLACNQPQHF.

The chain recombines TRBV9 with TRBJ1-2; 7 positions match TRBD1. Germline CDR1 reads SGDLS; CDR2 reads YYNGEE. This CDR3 is built from 15 residues. After removal of 0 bases from V and 4 bases from J, the junction contained 6 bases not matched to a gene. For the CDR3, the DNA is TGTGCCAGCAGCGTAGGAACAGGGGTTCTCTATGGCTACACCTTC. This encodes CASSVGTGVLYGYTF.

The rearrangement joins TRBV30 to TRBJ1-1; D perhaps matches TRBD1 (5 bases). The CDR3 runs to 16 residues. V was shortened by 1 base and J by 1 base, with 16 bases between the two germline ends. CDR1 is GTSNPN and CDR2 is SVGIG in the germline V gene (reference sequence). The CDR3 DNA sequence: TGTGCCTGGAGTGCAATTAAAGGGGTAAAGAACACTGAAGCTTTCTTT. Protein: CAWSAIKGVKNTEAFF.

The chain links TRBV10-2 to TRBJ1-6; 9 bases fit TRBD1. CDR1 and CDR2 (germline): WSHSY, SAAADI. The CDR3 loop spans 16 amino acids. Trimming at V came to 7 bases and at J to 9 bases, leaving 13 bases not matched to a gene. CDR3: CASTTMTGGGISPLHF. The CDR3 DNA follows: TGCGCCAGCACAACAATGACAGGGGGAGGCATTTCACCCCTCCACTTT.

This clone was observed a few times. The chain couples TRBV7-8 to TRBJ1-6, with D perhaps matching TRBD1 (6 bases). CDR1 SGHVS and CDR2 FQNEAQ come from the germline V gene. The V end lost 5 bases, the J end lost 9 bases, and 11 bases lay between the germline ends. The CDR3 is made up of 13 amino acids. The DNA of the CDR3 is TGTGCCAGCAGCCGACAGGCCTCTTCACCCCTCCACTTT. It codes for CASSRQASSPLHF.

The rearrangement joins TRBV24-1 to TRBJ1-2; the D gene is possibly TRBD1 (6 bases). Germline loops: CDR1 KGHDR, CDR2 SFDVKD. CDR3 length equals 15 residues. V was shortened by 4 bases and J by 2 bases, with 13 bases between the two germline ends. CDR3 DNA: TGTGCCACCAGTGACCCTAGAACAGGGAACTATGGCTACACCTTC. Its protein is CATSDPRTGNYGYTF.